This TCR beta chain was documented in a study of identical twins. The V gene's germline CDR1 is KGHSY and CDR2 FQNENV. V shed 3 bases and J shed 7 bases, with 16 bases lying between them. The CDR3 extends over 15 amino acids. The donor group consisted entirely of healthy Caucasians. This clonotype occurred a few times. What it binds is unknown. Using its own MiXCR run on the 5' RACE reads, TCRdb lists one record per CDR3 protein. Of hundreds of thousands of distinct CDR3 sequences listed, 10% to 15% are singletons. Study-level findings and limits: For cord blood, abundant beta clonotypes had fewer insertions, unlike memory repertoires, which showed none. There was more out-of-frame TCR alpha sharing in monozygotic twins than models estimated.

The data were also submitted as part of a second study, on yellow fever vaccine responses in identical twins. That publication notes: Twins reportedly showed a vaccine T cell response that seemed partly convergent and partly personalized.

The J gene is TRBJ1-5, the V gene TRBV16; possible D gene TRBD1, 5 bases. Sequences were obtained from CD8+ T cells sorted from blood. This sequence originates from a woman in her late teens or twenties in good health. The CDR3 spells CASSHGGSIGQPQHF. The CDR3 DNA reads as TGTGCCAGCAGCCACGGGGGGAGCATTGGACAGCCCCAGCATTTT. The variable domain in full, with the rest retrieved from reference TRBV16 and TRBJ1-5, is GEEVAQTPKHLVRGEGQKAKLYCAPIKGHSYVFWYQQVLKNEFKFLISFQNENVFDETGMPKERFSAKCLPNSPCSLEIQATKLEDSAVYFCASSHGGSIGQPQHFGDGTRLSIL.